The T cell receptor beta chain described here comes from a study of blood T cell repertoires in COVID-19. Clones were sequenced by immunoSEQ multiplex PCR, and TCRdb holds only the in-frame ones, with some missing. The repertoire holds about 210,000 clones, with about four fifths as singletons. This clone counts as medium-sized. This CDR3 contains 13 residues. Trimming cost V 1 base and J 7 bases; bases outside gene matches: 1. The source material was peripheral blood. This receptor was obtained from a woman aged 45-65 years with active or convalescent COVID-19. V gene TRBV12-3 or TRBV12-4 combines with J gene TRBJ2-1, with 7 bases aligning to TRBD1. CDR3 loop: CASSLVRGNEQFF. The CDR3 DNA reads TGTGCCAGCAGTTTAGTCAGGGGGAATGAGCAGTTCTTC.